This T cell receptor (beta chain) was sequenced during a study of spatial heterogeneity in lung cancer. Study-wide context: When available, follow-up PBMC samples taken a median of about 2 years after resection were sequenced. Study-level results: Resection saw ubiquitous expanded tumor TCRs appear in blood more than follow-up did.

As for this clonotype: Its antigen is undetermined.

Specified time point: blood at routine non-recurrence follow-up after resection. Whole RNA, which was extracted from tumor, nontumor lung tissue or frozen PBMC, was sequenced without any cell sorting. TCRdb recomputed calls from the 5' RACE reads with MiXCR, one row per CDR3 protein. The sample includes tens of thousands of distinct CDR3 sequences, about 7.9% of them seen just once. V shed 6 bases and J 0 bases; nucleotides not matched to a gene: 16. The CDR3 is 20 amino acids. Germline CDR1 reads DFQATT; CDR2 reads SNEGSKA (reference sequence). The genes are TRBV20-1 and TRBJ2-3; 15 nucleotides agree with TRBD2. This receptor was obtained from a male donor with early-stage non-small cell lung cancer. The sample here was PBMCs, taken at follow-up. CDR3 residues: CSASTGTSGGPTTSTDTQYF. In DNA, the CDR3 is TGCAGTGCCAGCACCGGGACTAGCGGGGGGCCGACCACTAGCACAGATACGCAGTATTTT.